Sequencing of this T cell receptor (beta chain) was carried out in a study of shared clonotypes between healthy human individuals. Germline CDR1 SGHAT, CDR2 FQNNGV. This CDR3 comprises 16 residues. V lost 0 bases, J lost 4 bases, and 8 bases stayed unmatched. In the original workflow: Filtering of immunoSEQ junctional sequences could not match full-length read filtering. Generated by immunoSEQ multiplex PCR, the TCRdb table keeps only in-frame clones and is missing some. That table gives V, J and clone size, and the DNA gave D and trimming. This table holds 2 million or so clones, about 95% found once. Terminally differentiated effector memory CD45RA+ cells were excluded from the naive CD8 cells, which were CD45RO-negative and positively selected for CCR7. Free of recent acute infections or vaccinations, the donors were healthy HIV-negative adults.

The sequence was collected from a man aged 18 to 30 in good health. The chain uses TRBV11-2 and TRBJ1-2; 7 nucleotides align to TRBD1. The sequencing sample was made of naive CD8+ T cells sorted from blood. DNA of the CDR3: TGTGCCAGCAGCTTAGATCACGGGACAGAAACCTATGGCTACACCTTC. Amino acids: CASSLDHGTETYGYTF.